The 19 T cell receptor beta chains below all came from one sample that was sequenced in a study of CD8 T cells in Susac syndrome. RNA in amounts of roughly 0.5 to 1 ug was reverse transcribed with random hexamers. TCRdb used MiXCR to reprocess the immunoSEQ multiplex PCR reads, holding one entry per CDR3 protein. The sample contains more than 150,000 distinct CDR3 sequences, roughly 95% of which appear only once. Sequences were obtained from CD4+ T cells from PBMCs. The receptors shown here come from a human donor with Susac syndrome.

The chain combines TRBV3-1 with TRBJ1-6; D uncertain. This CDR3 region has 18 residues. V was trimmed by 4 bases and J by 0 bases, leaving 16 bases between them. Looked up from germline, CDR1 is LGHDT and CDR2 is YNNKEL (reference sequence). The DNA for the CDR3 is TGTGCCAGCAGCCCACGGGGTGAGAAAAACTCCTATAATTCACCCCTCCACTTT. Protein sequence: CASSPRGEKNSYNSPLHF.

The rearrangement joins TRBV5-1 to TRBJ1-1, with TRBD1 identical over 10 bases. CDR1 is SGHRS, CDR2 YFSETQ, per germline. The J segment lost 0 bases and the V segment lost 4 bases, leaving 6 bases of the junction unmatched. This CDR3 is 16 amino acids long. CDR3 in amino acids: CASSDRDRGMNTEAFF. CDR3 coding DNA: TGCGCCAGCAGCGACCGGGACAGGGGCATGAACACTGAAGCTTTCTTT. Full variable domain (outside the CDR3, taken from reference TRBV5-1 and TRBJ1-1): KAGVTQTPRYLIKTRGQQVTLSCSPISGHRSVSWYQQTPGQGLQFLFEYFSETQRNKGNFPGRFSGRQFSNSRSEMNVSTLELGDSALYLCASSDRDRGMNTEAFFGQGTRLTVV.

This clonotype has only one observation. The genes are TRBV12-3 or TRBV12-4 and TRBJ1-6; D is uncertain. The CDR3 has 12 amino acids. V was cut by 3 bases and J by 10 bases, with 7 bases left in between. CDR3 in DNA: TGTGCCAGCAGTTTTACTGGATCACCCCTCCACTTT. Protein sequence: CASSFTGSPLHF.

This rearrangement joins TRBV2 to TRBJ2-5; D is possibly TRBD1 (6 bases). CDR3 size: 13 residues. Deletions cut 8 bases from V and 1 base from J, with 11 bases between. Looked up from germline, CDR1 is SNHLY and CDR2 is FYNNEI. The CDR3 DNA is TGTGCCAGCGACGACAGGCTCCAAGAGACCCAGTACTTC. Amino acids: CASDDRLQETQYF.

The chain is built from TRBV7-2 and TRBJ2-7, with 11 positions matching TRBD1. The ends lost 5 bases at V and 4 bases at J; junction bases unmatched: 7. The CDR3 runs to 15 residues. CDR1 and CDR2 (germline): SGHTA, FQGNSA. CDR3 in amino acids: CASSQDRDRGYEQYF. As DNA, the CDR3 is TGTGCCAGCAGCCAGGACCGGGACAGGGGGTACGAGCAGTACTTC. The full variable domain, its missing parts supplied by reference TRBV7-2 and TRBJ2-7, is GAGVSQSPSNKVTEKGKDVELRCDPISGHTALYWYRQSLGQGLEFLIYFQGNSAPDKSGLPSDRFSAERTGGSVSTLTIQRTQQEDSAVYLCASSQDRDRGYEQYFGPGTRLTVT.

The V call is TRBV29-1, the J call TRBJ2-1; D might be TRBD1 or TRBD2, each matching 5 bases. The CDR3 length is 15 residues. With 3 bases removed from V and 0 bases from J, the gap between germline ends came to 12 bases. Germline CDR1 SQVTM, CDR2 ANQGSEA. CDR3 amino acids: CSVDGTVSSYNEQFF. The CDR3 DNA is TGCAGCGTTGACGGGACGGTTAGCTCCTACAATGAGCAGTTCTTC.

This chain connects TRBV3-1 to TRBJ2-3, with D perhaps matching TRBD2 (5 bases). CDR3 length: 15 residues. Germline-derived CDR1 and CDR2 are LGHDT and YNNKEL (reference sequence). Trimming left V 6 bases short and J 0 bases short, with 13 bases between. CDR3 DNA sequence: TGTGCCAGCAGTCTTAGCACGGGGAGCACAGATACGCAGTATTTT. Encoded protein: CASSLSTGSTDTQYF.

The CDR3 bases are TGCAGTGCTTGGGACCCCTTTGGCTCGAGCAATCAGCCCCAGCATTTT. This translates into CSAWDPFGSSNQPQHF. V is TRBV20-1 and J is TRBJ1-5, with D perhaps matching TRBD1 (5 bases). Germline V CDR1 and CDR2: DFQATT, SNEGSKA (reference sequence). The V and J ends lost 5 bases and 1 base respectively, with 18 bases between them. The CDR3 extends over 16 amino acids.

CDR3 loop: CATDARESGDNEQFF. CDR3 nucleotide sequence: TGTGCCACAGACGCCAGGGAGTCGGGAGACAATGAGCAGTTCTTC. The V gene is TRBV6-6, the J gene TRBJ2-1; tentatively, D is TRBD2 (6 bases). V lost 10 bases and J lost 5, with 21 bases in between. CDR1 and CDR2 from the germline V gene are MNHNY and SVGAGI (reference sequence). This CDR3 has 15 amino acids.

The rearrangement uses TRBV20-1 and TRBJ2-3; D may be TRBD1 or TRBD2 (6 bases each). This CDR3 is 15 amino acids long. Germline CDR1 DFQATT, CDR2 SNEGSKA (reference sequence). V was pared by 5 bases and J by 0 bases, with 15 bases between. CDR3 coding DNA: TGCAGTGCTGTTGACGGGGGCCGGAGCACAGATACGCAGTATTTT. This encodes CSAVDGGRSTDTQYF.

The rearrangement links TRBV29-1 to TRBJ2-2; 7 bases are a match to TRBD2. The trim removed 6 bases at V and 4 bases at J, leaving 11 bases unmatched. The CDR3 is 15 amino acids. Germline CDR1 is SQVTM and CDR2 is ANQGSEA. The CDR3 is CSVYLGGTFTGELFF. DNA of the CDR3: TGCAGCGTATACTTGGGGGGGACGTTCACCGGGGAGCTGTTTTTT.

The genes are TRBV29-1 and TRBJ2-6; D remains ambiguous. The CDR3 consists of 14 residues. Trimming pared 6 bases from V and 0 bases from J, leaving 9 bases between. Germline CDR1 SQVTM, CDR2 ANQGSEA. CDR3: CSVALTSGANVLTF. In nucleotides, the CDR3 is TGCAGCGTCGCACTTACCTCTGGGGCCAACGTCCTGACTTTC.

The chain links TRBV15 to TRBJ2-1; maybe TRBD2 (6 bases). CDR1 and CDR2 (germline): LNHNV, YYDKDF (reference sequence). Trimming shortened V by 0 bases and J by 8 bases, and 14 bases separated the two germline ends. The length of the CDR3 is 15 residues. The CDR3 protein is CATSRDGEGGDEQFF. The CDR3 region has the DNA TGTGCCACCAGCAGAGATGGGGAAGGCGGGGATGAGCAGTTCTTC.

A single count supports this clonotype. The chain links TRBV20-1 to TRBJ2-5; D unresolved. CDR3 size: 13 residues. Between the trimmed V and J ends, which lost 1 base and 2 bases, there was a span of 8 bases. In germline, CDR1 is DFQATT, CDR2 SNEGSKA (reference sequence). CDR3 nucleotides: TGCAGTGCTAGAGTGGTCCTTCAAGAGACCCAGTACTTC. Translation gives CSARVVLQETQYF.

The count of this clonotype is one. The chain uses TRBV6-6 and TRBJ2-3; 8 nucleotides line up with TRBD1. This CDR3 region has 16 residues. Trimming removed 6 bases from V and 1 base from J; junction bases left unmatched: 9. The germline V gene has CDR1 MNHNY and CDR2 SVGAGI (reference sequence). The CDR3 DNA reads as TGTGCCAGCAGCCTTCTCAGGGGGCGAGGCACAGATACGCAGTATTTT. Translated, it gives CASSLLRGRGTDTQYF.

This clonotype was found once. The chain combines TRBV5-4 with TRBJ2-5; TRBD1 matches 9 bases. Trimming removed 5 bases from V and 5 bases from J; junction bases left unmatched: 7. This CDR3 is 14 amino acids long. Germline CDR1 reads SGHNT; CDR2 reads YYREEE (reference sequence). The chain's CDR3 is CASRPGQGVETQYF. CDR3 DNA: TGTGCCAGCAGACCGGGACAGGGAGTCGAGACCCAGTACTTC.

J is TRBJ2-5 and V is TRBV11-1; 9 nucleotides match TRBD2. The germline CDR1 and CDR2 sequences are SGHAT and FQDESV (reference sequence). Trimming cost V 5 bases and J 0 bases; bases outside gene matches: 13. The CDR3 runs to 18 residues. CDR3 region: CASSTGASGMGYQETQYF. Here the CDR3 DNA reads TGTGCCAGCAGCACCGGGGCTAGCGGGATGGGGTACCAAGAGACCCAGTACTTC.

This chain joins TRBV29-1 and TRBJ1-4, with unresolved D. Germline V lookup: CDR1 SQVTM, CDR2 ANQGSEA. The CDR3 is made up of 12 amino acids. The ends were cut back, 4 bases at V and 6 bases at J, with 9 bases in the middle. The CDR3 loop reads CSVGGLDEKLFF. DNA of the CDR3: TGCAGCGTTGGGGGTCTGGATGAAAAACTGTTTTTT.

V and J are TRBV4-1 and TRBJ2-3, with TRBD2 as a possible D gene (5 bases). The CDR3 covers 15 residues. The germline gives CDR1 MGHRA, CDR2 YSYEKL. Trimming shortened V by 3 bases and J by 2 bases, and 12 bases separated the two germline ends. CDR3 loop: CASSHVGLNTDTQYF. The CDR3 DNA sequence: TGCGCCAGCAGCCACGTCGGACTCAACACAGATACGCAGTATTTT.